Listed here are 18 T cell receptor beta chains from one sample, sequenced in a study of T cell repertoires in cytomegalovirus infection. TCRdb fed the reads into MiXCR, producing one record per CDR3 protein. The table includes some 150,000 distinct CDR3 sequences, under 8.5% detected once. Sample: PBMCs. The receptors were gathered from a human donor in good health (CMV status not recorded). Some clones in this sample may be carry-over from other donors' samples.

This sequence joins TRBV5-6 and TRBJ1-3; TRBD1 is a possible D gene (6 bases). CDR3 size: 16 residues. The germline V gene has CDR1 SGHDT and CDR2 YYEEEE. Trimming left V 3 bases short and J 0 bases short, with 13 bases between. CDR3 protein: CASSSTGRPSGNTIYF. As DNA, the CDR3 is TGTGCCAGCAGCTCGACAGGCCGACCCTCTGGAAACACCATATATTTT.

This clonotype was seen many times. V usage is TRBV19 and J usage is TRBJ1-5; unclear D gene. The V end was cut by 5 bases, the J end by 4 bases, with 12 bases between. Germline V gives CDR1 LNHDA, CDR2 SQIVND (reference sequence). The CDR3 totals 14 residues. CDR3 region: CASSSGSRNQPQHF. The CDR3 DNA reads TGTGCCAGTAGTTCGGGAAGCAGAAATCAGCCCCAGCATTTT. Combining the CDR3 with reference TRBV19 and TRBJ1-5 gives the whole variable domain DGGITQSPKYLFRKEGQNVTLSCEQNLNHDAMYWYRQDPGQGLRLIYYSQIVNDFQKGDIAEGYSVSREKKESFPLTVTSAQKNPTAFYLCASSSGSRNQPQHFGDGTRLSIL.

At least ten counts were recorded for this clonotype. V is TRBV7-2 and J is TRBJ1-1; no reliable D call. V dropped 2 bases and J dropped 1 base, with 5 bases sitting between them. The CDR3 loop spans 13 amino acids. Per the germline V gene, CDR1 is SGHTA and CDR2 is FQGNSA. The CDR3 bases are TGTGCCAGCAGCTTATCTGAGAACACTGAAGCTTTCTTT. Its translation is CASSLSENTEAFF.

This clonotype showed up many times. The chain joins TRBV7-2 to TRBJ2-5, with D hard to call. Germline CDR1 SGHTA, CDR2 FQGNSA. Trimming shortened V by 1 base and J by 2 bases, and 11 bases separated the two germline ends. CDR3 length equals 15 residues. Written as DNA, the CDR3 is TGTGCCAGCAGCTTAGGCGGCACGACGCAAGAGACCCAGTACTTC. Its translation is CASSLGGTTQETQYF.

There are many counts of this clonotype. The chain links TRBV7-3 to TRBJ1-2, with a tentative D call TRBD1 (5 bases). The V gene's germline CDR1 is SGHTA and CDR2 FQGTGA. The CDR3 runs 13 residues. V was pared by 5 bases and J by 4 bases, with 11 bases between. Here the CDR3 reads CASSQRDGYGYTF. CDR3 in DNA: TGTGCCAGCAGCCAGAGGGACGGCTATGGCTACACCTTC.

This chain links TRBV11-2 with TRBJ2-1; tentative D call: TRBD2 (6 bases). There are 12 residues in the CDR3. Trimming removed 3 bases at V and 10 bases at J, with 10 bases between. Germline values: CDR1 SGHAT, CDR2 FQNNGV. The CDR3 spells CASSLGGQEQFF. In DNA, the CDR3 is TGTGCCAGCAGCTTGGGGGGTCAAGAGCAGTTCTTC.

This clonotype was detected many times. This rearrangement joins TRBV7-2 to TRBJ1-2, with D hard to call. Germline V CDR1 and CDR2: SGHTA, FQGNSA. V was cut by 0 bases and J by 7 bases, with 6 bases left in between. The CDR3 spans 12 residues. CDR3 DNA sequence: TGTGCCAGCAGCTTAGCGACAACTGGCTACACCTTC. Translated, it gives CASSLATTGYTF. Together with reference TRBV7-2 and TRBJ1-2, the CDR3 gives the full variable domain: GAGVSQSPSNKVTEKGKDVELRCDPISGHTALYWYRQSLGQGLEFLIYFQGNSAPDKSGLPSDRFSAERTGGSVSTLTIQRTQQEDSAVYLCASSLATTGYTFGSGTRLTVV.

In its sample, this clonotype was seen many times. The gene calls are TRBV7-8 and TRBJ2-3, with TRBD1 matching over 10 bases. The CDR3 is made up of 18 amino acids. Germline V gives CDR1 SGHVS, CDR2 FQNEAQ. Unmatched junction bases numbered 8, after V lost 1 base and J lost 1 base. In nucleotides, the CDR3 is TGTGCCAGCAGCTTAGATAATACCGGGACAGGGGGCACAGATACGCAGTATTTT. Protein: CASSLDNTGTGGTDTQYF. Drawing the rest from reference TRBV7-8 and TRBJ2-3, the complete variable domain is GAGVSQSPRYKVAKRGQDVALRCDPISGHVSLFWYQQALGQGPEFLTYFQNEAQLDKSGLPSDRFFAERPEGSVSTLKIQRTQQEDSAVYLCASSLDNTGTGGTDTQYFGPGTRLTVL.

The rearrangement uses TRBV29-1 and TRBJ1-2; D gene uncertain. The CDR3 spans 12 residues. Deletions cut 2 bases from V and 5 bases from J, with 9 bases between. The germline gives CDR1 SQVTM, CDR2 ANQGSEA. The CDR3 protein is CSVESAEYGYTF. CDR3 bases: TGCAGCGTTGAATCGGCAGAGTATGGCTACACCTTC.

This clonotype was seen ten or more times. The chain links TRBV7-9 to TRBJ2-6; D is ambiguous. Germline V gene data show CDR1 as SEHNR and CDR2 as FQNEAQ (reference sequence). Trimming cost V 7 bases and J 2 bases, with 21 bases left between them. The CDR3 is 18 residues long. DNA of the CDR3: TGTGCCAGCATCCTTCGTCCAACAGTCGGTGCTGGGGCCAACGTCCTGACTTTC. This sequence encodes CASILRPTVGAGANVLTF.

This clonotype was found many times. The J gene is TRBJ1-1, the V gene TRBV7-8; 8 nucleotides line up with TRBD1. V dropped 5 bases and J dropped 4; count of bases not matched to a gene: 6. Germline loops: CDR1 SGHVS, CDR2 FQNEAQ. This CDR3 has 14 residues. The CDR3 sequence is CASSAGTGSTEAFF. The CDR3 nucleotides read TGTGCCAGCAGCGCCGGGACAGGTTCCACTGAAGCTTTCTTT.

This clonotype has at least ten counts. This sequence joins TRBV19 and TRBJ2-4; a possible D gene is TRBD2 (6 bases). Germline V lookup: CDR1 LNHDA, CDR2 SQIVND (reference sequence). The CDR3 extends over 15 amino acids. The germline V and J ends were trimmed by 5 bases and 0 bases, with 11 bases remaining between them. In DNA form, the CDR3 reads TGTGCCAGTAGTCAAGGAGGGCTAGCCAAAAACATTCAGTACTTC. It is translated as CASSQGGLAKNIQYF.

This clonotype came up many times. The J gene is TRBJ2-4, the V gene TRBV19, with D possibly being TRBD1 (5 bases). This CDR3 is 17 amino acids long. Germline V gives CDR1 LNHDA, CDR2 SQIVND (reference sequence). The V and J ends lost 3 bases and 0 bases respectively, with 15 bases between them. DNA for the CDR3: TGTGCCAGTAGTATGCGACAGCCGGGCCTAGCCAAAAACATTCAGTACTTC. Its protein product is CASSMRQPGLAKNIQYF.

This clonotype was seen a handful of times. This rearrangement joins TRBV2 to TRBJ1-5, with 8 bases identical to TRBD1. V shed 6 bases, J shed 3 bases, and the junction held 4 bases outside the gene matches. CDR1 is SNHLY, CDR2 FYNNEI, per germline. The CDR3 runs to 14 residues. The CDR3 DNA follows: TGTGCCAGCAGGCCGGACAGGGTCAATCAGCCCCAGCATTTT. Its translation is CASRPDRVNQPQHF.

This clonotype was detected ten times or more. The J gene is TRBJ1-1, the V gene TRBV12-3 or TRBV12-4, with TRBD1 matching over 8 bases. V shed 6 bases and J 1 base; nucleotides not matched to a gene: 10. This CDR3 has 16 residues. The CDR3 DNA sequence: TGTGCCAGCAGCTACGACATCGGGACAGGGAACACTGAAGCTTTCTTT. It translates to CASSYDIGTGNTEAFF.

The chain employs TRBV20-1 and TRBJ2-7; the match to TRBD1 covers 8 bases. Germline loops: CDR1 DFQATT, CDR2 SNEGSKA (reference sequence). Trimming took 6 bases from V and 6 from J; bases not matched to a gene: 10. CDR3 length: 13 amino acids. This chain's CDR3 is CSAVLDRVLEQYF. The CDR3, as DNA: TGCAGTGCCGTATTGGACAGGGTACTCGAGCAGTACTTC.

This clonotype came up many times. V is TRBV7-2 and J is TRBJ1-5, with no clear D. The germline gives CDR1 SGHTA, CDR2 FQGNSA. The CDR3 is 12 residues long. The ends were cut back, 3 bases at V and 6 bases at J, with 6 bases in the middle. The CDR3 protein is CASSFPGQPQHF. For the CDR3, the DNA is TGTGCCAGCAGCTTCCCCGGTCAGCCCCAGCATTTT. The variable domain in full, completed from reference TRBV7-2 and TRBJ1-5, reads GAGVSQSPSNKVTEKGKDVELRCDPISGHTALYWYRQSLGQGLEFLIYFQGNSAPDKSGLPSDRFSAERTGGSVSTLTIQRTQQEDSAVYLCASSFPGQPQHFGDGTRLSIL.

This clonotype showed up many times. This chain links TRBV7-6 with TRBJ1-5, with a tentative D call TRBD1 (6 bases). V lost 1 base, J lost 6 bases, and 13 bases lay in between. This CDR3 comprises 15 residues. Germline V gene data show CDR1 as SGHVS and CDR2 as FNYEAQ. The chain's CDR3 is CASSLEPGEGQPQHF. CDR3 DNA sequence: TGTGCCAGCAGCTTAGAACCAGGGGAGGGTCAGCCCCAGCATTTT.